The present T cell receptor beta chain was sequenced within a study of T cells in Graves' hyperthyroidism and ophthalmopathy. There are many counts of this clonotype. Its antigen is unidentified. Whole-study results and caveats: In the blood, most expanded thyroid clonotypes above 0.001 appeared as well. Ophthalmopathy stood apart from stable hyperthyroidism in a 13 V-J model.

RNA transcripts yielded amplified TCR beta CDR3 regions. HTBI primers were used for first-round RT-PCR of the TCR CDR3. A single record per CDR3 protein comes from TCRdb applying MiXCR to the multiplex PCR reads. This table has 610,000 or so distinct CDR3 sequences, around 46% appearing once. Looked up from germline, CDR1 is MGHRA and CDR2 is YSYEKL. The CDR3 contains 16 residues. Trimming removed 0 bases from V and 3 bases from J, with 14 bases in between. This sequence originates from a woman between 18 and 30 years old with Graves' hyperthyroidism. Sequencing was performed on peripheral blood or thyroid tissue (not recorded which). The V and J genes are TRBV4-1 and TRBJ2-5; no firm D call. The CDR3 DNA reads as TGCGCCAGCAGCCAAGATTTGGCCTCTGGGGAAGAGACCCAGTACTTC. Translating it yields CASSQDLASGEETQYF.